The source of this TCR beta chain is a study of cytomegalovirus exposure and HLA in healthy donors. General study points: An analysis done earlier found most TCR beta V segments productive about 87% or about 30% of the time. A later analysis linked a missense DCLRE1C variant to TCR beta V- and J-gene trimming. The classifier was said to identify cytomegalovirus status with high specificity and sensitivity. It was reported that TCR beta sequences correctly inferred the HLA-A and HLA-B alleles for most subjects.

A note on this clone: Its target is not known.

PCR amplification relied on 60 Vbeta primers (plus 13 Jbeta primers). Assay: immunoSEQ multiplex PCR; the TCRdb copy retains only in-frame clones and omits some. The sample carries about 130,000 clones, roughly 74% recorded once. Trimming took 4 bases from V and 5 from J; bases not matched to a gene: 7. The CDR3 covers 16 residues. Germline-derived CDR1 and CDR2 are KGHSH and LQKENI. The sample consisted of PBMCs. This TCR was recovered from a male donor in good health and CMV-seronegative. V usage is TRBV18 and J usage is TRBJ2-2, with 10 bases lining up with TRBD2. The CDR3 reads CASSQAGGPRTGELFF. As DNA, the CDR3 is TGTGCCAGCTCACAAGCGGGAGGGCCGCGGACCGGGGAGCTGTTTTTT.